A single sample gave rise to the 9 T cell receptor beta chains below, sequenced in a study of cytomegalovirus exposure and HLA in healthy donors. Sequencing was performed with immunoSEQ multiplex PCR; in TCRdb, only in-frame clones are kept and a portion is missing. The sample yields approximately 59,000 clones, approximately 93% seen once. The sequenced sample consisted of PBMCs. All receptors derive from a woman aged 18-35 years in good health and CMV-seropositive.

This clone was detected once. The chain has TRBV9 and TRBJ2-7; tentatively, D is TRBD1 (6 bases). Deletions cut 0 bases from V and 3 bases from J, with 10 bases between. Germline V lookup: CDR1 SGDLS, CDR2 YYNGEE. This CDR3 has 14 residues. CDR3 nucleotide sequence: TGTGCCAGCAGCGTAGATCCAGGGGTCTACGAGCAGTACTTC. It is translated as CASSVDPGVYEQYF.

CDR3 sequence (DNA): TGTGCCAGCTCACCAGGGACTAGCCTCTACAATGAGCAGTTCTTC. Amino acids: CASSPGTSLYNEQFF. The rearrangement uses TRBV18 and TRBJ2-1; 9 nucleotides line up with TRBD2. CDR1 is KGHSH and CDR2 is LQKENI in the germline V gene. V shed 2 bases and J 3 bases; nucleotides not matched to a gene: 2. This CDR3 is 15 amino acids long.

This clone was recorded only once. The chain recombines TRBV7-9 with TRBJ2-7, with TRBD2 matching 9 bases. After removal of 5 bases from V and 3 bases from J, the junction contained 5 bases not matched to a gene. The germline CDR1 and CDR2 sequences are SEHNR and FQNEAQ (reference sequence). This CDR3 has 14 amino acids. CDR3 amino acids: CASSRTSEYYEQYF. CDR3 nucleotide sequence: TGTGCCAGCAGCCGGACTAGCGAATACTACGAGCAGTACTTC.

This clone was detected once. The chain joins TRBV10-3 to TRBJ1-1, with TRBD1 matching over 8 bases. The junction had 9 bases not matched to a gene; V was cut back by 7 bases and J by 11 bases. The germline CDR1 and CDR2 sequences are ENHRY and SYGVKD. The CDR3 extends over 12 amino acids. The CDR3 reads CAITGTGRGAFF. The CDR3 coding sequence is TGTGCCATCACCGGGACAGGTAGAGGTGCTTTCTTT.

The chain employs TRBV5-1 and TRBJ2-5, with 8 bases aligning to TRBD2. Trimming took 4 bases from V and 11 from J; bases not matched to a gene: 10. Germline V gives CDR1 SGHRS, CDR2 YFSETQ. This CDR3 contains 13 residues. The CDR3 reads CASSLSGGLEQYF. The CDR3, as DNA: TGCGCCAGCAGCCTCAGCGGGGGCCTTGAGCAGTACTTC.

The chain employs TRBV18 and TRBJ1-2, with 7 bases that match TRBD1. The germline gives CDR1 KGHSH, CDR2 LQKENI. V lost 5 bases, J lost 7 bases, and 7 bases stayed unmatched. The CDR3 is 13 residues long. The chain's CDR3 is CASSNQQGSGYTF. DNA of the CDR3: TGTGCCAGCTCAAATCAACAGGGGTCTGGCTACACCTTC.

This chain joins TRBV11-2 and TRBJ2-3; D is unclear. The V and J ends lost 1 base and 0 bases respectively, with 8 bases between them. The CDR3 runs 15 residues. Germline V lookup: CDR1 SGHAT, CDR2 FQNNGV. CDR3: CASSLVGGSTDTQYF. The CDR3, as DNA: TGTGCCAGCAGCTTAGTTGGCGGTAGCACAGATACGCAGTATTTT.

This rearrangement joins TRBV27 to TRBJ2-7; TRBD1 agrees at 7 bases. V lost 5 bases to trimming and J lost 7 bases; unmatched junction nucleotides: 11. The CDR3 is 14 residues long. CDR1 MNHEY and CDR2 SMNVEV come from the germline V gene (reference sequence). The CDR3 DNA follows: TGTGCCAGCAGTAGAAACACAGGGGTTTGGGAGCAGTACTTC. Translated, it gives CASSRNTGVWEQYF.

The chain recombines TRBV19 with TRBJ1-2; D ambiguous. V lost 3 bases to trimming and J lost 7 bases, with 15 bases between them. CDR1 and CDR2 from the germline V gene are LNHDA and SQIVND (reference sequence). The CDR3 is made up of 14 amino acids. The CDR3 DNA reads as TGTGCCAGTAGTATGGCAGGACTAATGGGTGGCTACACCTTC. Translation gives CASSMAGLMGGYTF. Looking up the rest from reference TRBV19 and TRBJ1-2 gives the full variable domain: DGGITQSPKYLFRKEGQNVTLSCEQNLNHDAMYWYRQDPGQGLRLIYYSQIVNDFQKGDIAEGYSVSREKKESFPLTVTSAQKNPTAFYLCASSMAGLMGGYTFGSGTRLTVV.